A single sample is the source of the 22 T cell receptor beta chains below, sequenced in a study of preoperative IRX-2 immunotherapy in early breast cancer. The treatment denotes: preoperative locoregional IRX-2 cytokine immunotherapy. Here immunoSEQ multiplex PCR was the method, and the copy in TCRdb shows in-frame clones only, minus some. The data show under 35,000 clones, 70% to 85% seen once. The material was obtained from a patient treated with IRX-2 immunotherapy. Receptors originate from a human donor with breast cancer.

Only a few counts were recorded for this clone. The chain combines TRBV11-3 with TRBJ2-7, with 9 bases that match TRBD2. V lost 1 base, J lost 4 bases, and 14 bases stayed unmatched. CDR1 is SGHNT, CDR2 YENEEA, per germline. This CDR3 comprises 18 residues. The CDR3 sequence is CASSLGQLAGPSQYEQYF. The CDR3 DNA follows: TGTGCCAGCAGCTTAGGGCAGCTAGCGGGACCCTCGCAGTACGAGCAGTACTTC.

The table lists this clone with a count of one. The rearrangement joins TRBV28 to TRBJ2-5; tentative D call: TRBD1 (6 bases). V gave up 6 bases and J gave up 1 base, with 12 bases separating them. Germline CDR1 MDHEN, CDR2 SYDVKM. The CDR3 is made up of 14 amino acids. The CDR3 sequence is CASRRDTTQETQYF. As DNA, the CDR3 is TGTGCCAGCAGACGGGACACTACCCAAGAGACCCAGTACTTC.

The gene calls are TRBV6-8 and TRBJ1-5; D ambiguous. CDR3 length: 12 residues. V dropped 4 bases and J dropped 6 bases, with 7 bases sitting between them. Germline loops: CDR1 MNHGY, CDR2 SAAAGT. CDR3 loop: CASSSRVQPQHF. CDR3 bases: TGTGCCAGCAGTTCAAGGGTTCAGCCCCAGCATTTT.

This clone has a handful of counts. The chain carries TRBV25-1 and TRBJ1-6; TRBD1 might be the D (5 bases). Germline assignment: CDR1 MGHDK and CDR2 SYGVNS. Trimming removed 3 bases at V and 7 bases at J, with 13 bases between. CDR3 length: 15 residues. Here the CDR3 reads CASSEGNRPNSPLHF. The CDR3 region has the DNA TGTGCCAGCAGTGAGGGAAACAGGCCCAATTCACCCCTCCACTTT.

The V and J genes are TRBV19 and TRBJ2-7, with D perhaps TRBD1 (5 bases). Trimming removed 6 bases at V and 0 bases at J, with 12 bases between. CDR1 LNHDA and CDR2 SQIVND come from the germline V gene (reference sequence). The CDR3 is 14 amino acids. This CDR3 reads CASREQASSYEQYF. The CDR3, as DNA: TGTGCCAGTAGGGAACAGGCCAGCTCCTACGAGCAGTACTTC.

V is TRBV6-8 and J is TRBJ1-5, with a weak D call TRBD1 (5 bases). Trimming removed 10 bases at V and 2 bases at J, with 18 bases between. The CDR3 runs 15 residues. Germline CDR1 reads MNHGY; CDR2 reads SAAAGT. Here the CDR3 reads CAISRDLGRNQPQHF. CDR3 nucleotides: TGTGCCATCAGCCGGGACCTAGGACGCAATCAGCCCCAGCATTTT.

This chain links TRBV28 with TRBJ1-2; D is unclear. The germline gives CDR1 MDHEN, CDR2 SYDVKM. The germline V and J ends were trimmed by 3 bases and 4 bases, with 6 bases remaining between them. The CDR3 extends over 12 amino acids. This CDR3 reads CASSFRAYGYTF. CDR3 bases: TGTGCCAGCAGTTTCCGGGCCTATGGCTACACCTTC.

V gene TRBV6-8 combines with J gene TRBJ2-5; 8 bases map to TRBD1. CDR1 and CDR2 (germline): MNHGY, SAAAGT. CDR3 length: 17 amino acids. V lost 5 bases to trimming and J lost 4 bases; unmatched junction nucleotides: 15. CDR3 nucleotides: TGTGCCAGCAGTACCCGAAGACAGGGGAGTTGGAGAGAGACCCAGTACTTC. Translated: CASSTRRQGSWRETQYF.

This sequence joins TRBV29-1 and TRBJ2-1; maybe TRBD2 (6 bases). V was shortened by 1 base and J by 6 bases, with 16 bases between the two germline ends. Germline loops: CDR1 SQVTM, CDR2 ANQGSEA. This CDR3 region has 15 residues. This CDR3 reads CSVEGSGEGGNEQFF. The CDR3, as DNA: TGCAGCGTTGAAGGTAGCGGCGAGGGTGGCAATGAGCAGTTCTTC.

The V gene is TRBV4-1, the J gene TRBJ2-1; D not resolved. V was cut by 0 bases and J by 6 bases, with 6 bases left in between. The length of the CDR3 is 13 residues. CDR1 is MGHRA and CDR2 is YSYEKL in the germline V gene. The CDR3 coding sequence is TGCGCCAGCAGCCAAGAACCCGGCAATGAGCAGTTCTTC. It yields the protein CASSQEPGNEQFF.

V is TRBV28 and J is TRBJ1-2; 7 bases are a match to TRBD1. This CDR3 comprises 14 residues. J lost 7 bases, V lost 6 bases, and 11 bases had no gene match. CDR1 is MDHEN and CDR2 is SYDVKM in the germline V gene. This CDR3 reads CASSRPGQRGGYTF. CDR3 sequence (DNA): TGTGCCAGCAGCAGACCGGGACAGAGGGGTGGCTACACCTTC.

This chain uses TRBV7-8 with TRBJ1-5; possible D gene TRBD1, 5 bases. The CDR3 has 15 amino acids. V lost 5 bases to trimming and J lost 4 bases, with 15 bases between them. The V gene's germline CDR1 is SGHVS and CDR2 FQNEAQ. Written as DNA, the CDR3 is TGTGCCAGCAGCCCGAACGGGGGTTTAAATCAGCCCCAGCATTTT. Its protein product is CASSPNGGLNQPQHF. Based on the CDR3 plus reference TRBV7-8 and TRBJ1-5, the full variable domain is GAGVSQSPRYKVAKRGQDVALRCDPISGHVSLFWYQQALGQGPEFLTYFQNEAQLDKSGLPSDRFFAERPEGSVSTLKIQRTQQEDSAVYLCASSPNGGLNQPQHFGDGTRLSIL.

This clone has a single count. A read error may account for a junction end that differs from germline. V usage is TRBV6-8 and J usage is TRBJ2-4; 9 bases are a match to TRBD1. From germline, CDR1 is MNHGY and CDR2 SAAAGT. This CDR3 spans 20 amino acids. CDR3 amino acids: CASSTLTLTGTGKIKNIQYF. In DNA, the CDR3 is TGTGCCAGCAGTACCCTCACGCTCACCGGGACAGGGAAGATCAAAAATATTCAGTACTTC.

J is TRBJ2-1 and V is TRBV11-3; no firm D call. The germline V gene encodes CDR1 SGHNT and CDR2 YENEEA. This CDR3 is 14 amino acids long. Between the trimmed V and J ends, which lost 4 bases and 6 bases, there was a span of 13 bases. The CDR3 reads CASSSGSFGNEQFF. The CDR3 nucleotides are TGTGCCAGCAGCTCCGGCAGTTTCGGCAATGAGCAGTTCTTC.

This chain uses TRBV6-8 with TRBJ1-5; maybe TRBD1 (5 bases). The CDR3 loop spans 15 amino acids. Trimming took 6 bases from V and 3 from J, leaving 15 bases between them. Looked up from germline, CDR1 is MNHGY and CDR2 is SAAAGT. The CDR3 spells CASSRRGSNNQPQHF. DNA for the CDR3: TGTGCCAGCAGCCGGCGGGGCAGCAACAATCAGCCCCAGCATTTT.

This clone came up once. J is TRBJ1-2 and V is TRBV19, with a possible D match to TRBD1 (5 bases). This CDR3 comprises 14 residues. Per germline, CDR1 LNHDA and CDR2 SQIVND (reference sequence). The V end lost 7 bases, the J end lost 3 bases, and 15 bases lay between the germline ends. In DNA, the CDR3 is TGTGCCAGTATTTTATCCGACAGCTACTATGGCTACACCTTC. Its protein is CASILSDSYYGYTF.

The chain uses TRBV19 and TRBJ1-1; D is undetermined. CDR1 LNHDA and CDR2 SQIVND come from the germline V gene (reference sequence). V was trimmed by 6 bases and J by 5 bases, leaving 13 bases between them. The CDR3 consists of 13 residues. CDR3: CASSELGRTEAFF. The CDR3 coding sequence is TGTGCCAGTAGCGAACTTGGACGGACTGAAGCTTTCTTT.

This clone showed up just once. V is TRBV11-3 and J is TRBJ1-4; 10 nucleotides line up with TRBD1. Germline V CDR1 and CDR2: SGHNT, YENEEA. V was clipped by 8 bases and J by 7 bases; unmatched bases: 13. The CDR3 extends over 16 amino acids. CDR3 in DNA: TGTGCCAGCCGACGACAGGGGGCAGTATGGGGTGAAAAACTGTTTTTT. Protein: CASRRQGAVWGEKLFF. Using reference TRBV11-3 and TRBJ1-4 for the parts outside the CDR3, the full variable domain is EAGVVQSPRYKIIEKKQPVAFWCNPISGHNTLYWYLQNLGQGPELLIRYENEEAVDDSQLPKDRFSAERLKGVDSTLKIQPAELGDSAVYLCASRRQGAVWGEKLFFGSGTQLSVL.

V gene TRBV11-3 combines with J gene TRBJ1-4, with D possibly TRBD1 on 5 matching bases. The germline V and J ends were trimmed by 2 bases and 1 base, with 8 bases remaining between them. This CDR3 comprises 15 residues. CDR1 is SGHNT, CDR2 YENEEA, per germline. The chain's CDR3 is CASSLRGGTNEKLFF. In DNA, the CDR3 is TGTGCCAGCAGCTTACGCGGGGGAACTAATGAAAAACTGTTTTTT.

This chain joins TRBV18 and TRBJ2-1, with 10 bases lining up with TRBD2. The CDR3 consists of 15 residues. V dropped 8 bases and J dropped 6; count of bases not matched to a gene: 10. Germline CDR1 reads KGHSH; CDR2 reads LQKENI. The chain's CDR3 is CASTLSGRAFNEQFF. As DNA, the CDR3 is TGTGCCAGCACATTAAGCGGGAGGGCCTTCAATGAGCAGTTCTTC.

The chain joins TRBV11-3 to TRBJ2-3; D is possibly TRBD1 or TRBD2 (5 bases each). The germline V gene has CDR1 SGHNT and CDR2 YENEEA. This CDR3 contains 15 residues. The germline V and J ends were trimmed by 5 bases and 2 bases, with 14 bases remaining between them. CDR3 residues: CASSLREQYTDTQYF. The CDR3 DNA reads as TGTGCCAGCAGCCTCAGGGAGCAGTACACAGATACGCAGTATTTT.

V and J are TRBV7-1 and TRBJ1-2, with D perhaps matching TRBD1 (5 bases). TRBV7-1 is known as an ORF, though its function is uncertain. Trimming stripped 4 bases from V and 12 bases from J, with 18 bases between. CDR3 size: 13 residues. The CDR3 DNA reads TGTGCCAGCAGCTTAGGAGCCGGGGCCGGAGACACCTTC. The encoded protein is CASSLGAGAGDTF.